The text below deals with one T cell receptor (beta chain). What it recognizes is unknown. This record comes from a study of T cells in Graves' hyperthyroidism and ophthalmopathy. Findings and caveats of the study: Among clonotypes expanded in thyroid above 0.001, most were also found in blood.

Ophthalmopathy patients showed a Clinical Activity Score of at least 3, NOSPECS grade of at least 4 and duration under 3 months. Germline V lookup: CDR1 MNHNS, CDR2 SASEGT. V was pared by 8 bases and J by 2 bases, with 12 bases of the junction left unmatched. The CDR3 spans 15 residues. RNA transcripts provided the source from which TCR beta CDR3 regions were amplified. When the TCR CDR3 underwent first-round RT-PCR, the HTBI primer set was used. TCRdb redid the calling of the multiplex PCR reads with MiXCR, one entry per CDR3 protein. The data show 600,000 to 700,000 distinct CDR3 sequences, roughly 14% seen once.

The sequence was obtained from a woman in her 40s with Graves' ophthalmopathy. The V gene is TRBV6-1, the J gene TRBJ2-7, with TRBD2 matching 7 bases. The sample was blood. The chain's CDR3 is CASRQAGQGTYEQYF. Here the CDR3 DNA reads TGTGCCAGCCGCCAAGCGGGGCAGGGTACCTACGAGCAGTACTTC.